One and the same sample provided the 4 T cell receptor beta chains below, sequenced in a study of T cell responses to AZD1222 COVID-19 vaccine. TCRdb keeps only in-frame clones here, not all; method: immunoSEQ multiplex PCR. The table lists 120,000 or so clones, 80% to 95% of them singletons. Material: peripheral blood, obtained on day 0 of AZD1222 vaccination. All receptors come from an adult in good health.

This clone turned up a few times. V and J are TRBV19 and TRBJ2-3; no firm D call. Germline CDR1 reads LNHDA; CDR2 reads SQIVND (reference sequence). V lost 6 bases to trimming and J lost 1 base, with 14 bases between them. CDR3 length: 15 amino acids. The CDR3 nucleotides read TGTGCCAGTAGCCCTTCCGGGTTGGGCACAGATACGCAGTATTTT. It translates to CASSPSGLGTDTQYF.

The CDR3 region has the DNA TGTGCCAGCAGCTACGCTCTGAGGGGCCACTTTAACACTGAAGCTTTCTTT. This sequence encodes CASSYALRGHFNTEAFF. The chain joins TRBV14 to TRBJ1-1; maybe TRBD1 (5 bases). V lost 5 bases to trimming and J lost 2 bases, with 21 bases between them. Per germline, CDR1 SGHDN and CDR2 FVKESK. This CDR3 has 17 residues.

The rearrangement joins TRBV15 to TRBJ2-3; no definite D call. The germline gives CDR1 LNHNV, CDR2 YYDKDF (reference sequence). V was pared by 0 bases and J by 3 bases, with 13 bases between. The length of the CDR3 is 16 residues. CDR3 nucleotide sequence: TGTGCCACCAGCAGAGATATTCCGGGTGGAACAGATACGCAGTATTTT. Its translation: CATSRDIPGGTDTQYF.

V is TRBV5-6 and J is TRBJ2-7, with 7 positions matching TRBD1. The germline CDR1 and CDR2 sequences are SGHDT and YYEEEE. The trim removed 7 bases at V and 2 bases at J, leaving 9 bases unmatched. The CDR3 has 14 amino acids. The CDR3 region is CASSRDSFAYEQYF. Written as DNA, the CDR3 is TGTGCCAGCTCCCGGGACAGCTTCGCCTACGAGCAGTACTTC.